This is a list of T cell receptor beta chains from one sample in a study of cytomegalovirus exposure and HLA in healthy donors. The repertoire was sequenced with immunoSEQ multiplex PCR; TCRdb's copy has only in-frame clones and lacks some. The sample has approximately 190,000 clones; over 65% are singletons. The material sequenced was PBMCs. Receptors originate from a man aged 40-49 years in good health and CMV-seropositive. The CDR3 runs from the conserved cysteine through the conserved F or W. Each record gives: clone size, V gene, D gene, J gene, CDR3 protein, CDR3 DNA. D genes are given only for firm matches. Clone size is given for some rows only: seen once, a few or many times, or a class if the clone is expanded.

size: NA
V: TRBV6-5
D: TRBD1
J: TRBJ2-7
CDR3: CASSRGQGSYEQYF
DNA: TGTGCCAGCAGTCGCGGACAGGGCTCCTACGAGCAGTACTTC

size: NA
V: TRBV4-2
D: NA
J: TRBJ1-2
CDR3: CASSQEQGSNYGYTF
DNA: TGTGCCAGCAGCCAGGAGCAGGGCTCTAACTATGGCTACACCTTC

size: NA
V: TRBV5-1
D: TRBD1
J: TRBJ2-1
CDR3: CASSLSGGIFDEQFF
DNA: TGCGCCAGCAGCTTGTCAGGGGGAATCTTCGATGAGCAGTTCTTC

size: NA
V: TRBV6-6
D: TRBD1
J: TRBJ1-6
CDR3: CASGGQGNSYNSPLHF
DNA: TGTGCCAGCGGGGGACAGGGCAACTCCTATAATTCACCCCTCCACTTT

size: NA
V: TRBV4-3
D: NA
J: TRBJ1-2
CDR3: CASSQAQETGYGYTF
DNA: TGCGCCAGCAGCCAAGCCCAGGAAACAGGCTATGGCTACACCTTC

size: once
V: TRBV5-6
D: NA
J: TRBJ1-5
CDR3: CASSLGQQYNQPQHF
DNA: TGTGCCAGCAGCTTGGGACAGCAATACAATCAGCCCCAGCATTTT

size: NA
V: TRBV9
D: NA
J: TRBJ1-4
CDR3: CASSVAGQTANEKLFF
DNA: TGTGCCAGCAGCGTGGCGGGGCAAACGGCTAATGAAAAACTGTTTTTT

size: NA
V: TRBV7-2
D: NA
J: TRBJ1-1
CDR3: CASSREAEAFF
DNA: TGTGCCAGCAGCAGAGAGGCTGAAGCTTTCTTT

size: NA
V: TRBV10-3
D: NA
J: TRBJ1-4
CDR3: CAISESRATNEKLFF
DNA: TGTGCCATCAGTGAGTCAAGAGCAACTAATGAAAAACTGTTTTTT

size: NA
V: TRBV6-1
D: NA
J: TRBJ2-7
CDR3: CASRAGTVGTYEQYF
DNA: TGTGCCAGCAGGGCGGGGACGGTCGGTACCTACGAGCAGTACTTC

size: few
V: TRBV19
D: TRBD2
J: TRBJ2-5
CDR3: CASSKRGEGETQYF
DNA: TGTGCCAGTAGTAAAAGAGGGGAGGGGGAGACCCAGTACTTC

size: NA
V: TRBV27
D: TRBD1
J: TRBJ1-5
CDR3: CASSLTGGVQPQHF
DNA: TGTGCCAGCAGTTTGACAGGGGGGGTTCAGCCCCAGCATTTT